The T cell receptor beta chain under discussion was sequenced for a study of blood T cell repertoires in COVID-19. The wider study: Sources were T cells, B-cell-depleted T cells, or PBMCs; the material itself was cDNA or gDNA.

Per the authors' pipeline: Amplification with reference gene primers provided the estimates of nucleated cell counts. TCRdb's table, derived via immunoSEQ multiplex PCR, lists solely in-frame clones and lacks some. That table is the source of V, J and clone size, and D and trimming were worked out from the DNA. The sample holds 30,000 to 40,000 clones, about 90% seen once. The V gene's germline CDR1 is SGHTA and CDR2 FQGNSA. Unmatched junction bases numbered 8, after V lost 5 bases and J lost 4 bases. The CDR3 is 17 residues long. The J gene is TRBJ2-3, the V gene TRBV7-2; 14 nucleotides match TRBD2. The receptor was derived from a human donor in a cohort sampled during active COVID-19. Material: peripheral blood. The DNA for the CDR3 is TGTGCCAGCAGCCTGCTGGCGGGACTAGCGGGAGCAGATACGCAGTATTTT. It yields the protein CASSLLAGLAGADTQYF.